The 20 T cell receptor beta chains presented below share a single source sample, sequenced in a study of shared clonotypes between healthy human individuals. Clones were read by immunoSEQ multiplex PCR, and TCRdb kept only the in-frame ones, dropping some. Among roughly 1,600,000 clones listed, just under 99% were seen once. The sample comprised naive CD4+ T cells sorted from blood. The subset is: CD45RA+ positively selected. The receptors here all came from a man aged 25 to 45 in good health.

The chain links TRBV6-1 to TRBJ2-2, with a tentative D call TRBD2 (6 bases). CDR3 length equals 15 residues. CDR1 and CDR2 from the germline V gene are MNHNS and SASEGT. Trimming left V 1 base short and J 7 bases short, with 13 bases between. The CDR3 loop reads CASSEVIGRIGELFF. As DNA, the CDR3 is TGTGCCAGCAGTGAAGTAATTGGGAGGATCGGGGAGCTGTTTTTT.

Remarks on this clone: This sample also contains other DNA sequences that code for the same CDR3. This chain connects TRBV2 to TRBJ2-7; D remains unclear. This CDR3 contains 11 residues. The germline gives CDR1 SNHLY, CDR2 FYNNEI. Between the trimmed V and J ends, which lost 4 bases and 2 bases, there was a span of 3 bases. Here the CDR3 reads CASSGPYEQYF. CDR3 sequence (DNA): TGTGCCAGCAGTGGACCCTACGAGCAGTACTTC.

CDR3 nucleotide sequence: TGTGCCAGCAGCTTGAGGACAGGGGGCACTGAAGCTTTCTTT. It yields the protein CASSLRTGGTEAFF. The gene calls are TRBV5-8 and TRBJ1-1; TRBD1 aligns across 10 bases. The V and J ends lost 1 base and 4 bases, in that order; junction bases with no gene match: 1. Germline loops: CDR1 SGHTS, CDR2 YDEGEE. The CDR3 runs to 14 residues.

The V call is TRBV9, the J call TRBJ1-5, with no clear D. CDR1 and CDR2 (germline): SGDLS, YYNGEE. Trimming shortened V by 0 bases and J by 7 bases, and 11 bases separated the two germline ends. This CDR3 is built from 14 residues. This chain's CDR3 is CASSVDNQRQPQHF. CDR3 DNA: TGTGCCAGCAGCGTAGACAACCAGCGGCAGCCCCAGCATTTT. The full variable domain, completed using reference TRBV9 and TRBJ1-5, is DSGVTQTPKHLITATGQRVTLRCSPRSGDLSVYWYQQSLDQGLQFLIQYYNGEERAKGNILERFSAQQFPDLHSELNLSSLELGDSALYFCASSVDNQRQPQHFGDGTRLSIL.

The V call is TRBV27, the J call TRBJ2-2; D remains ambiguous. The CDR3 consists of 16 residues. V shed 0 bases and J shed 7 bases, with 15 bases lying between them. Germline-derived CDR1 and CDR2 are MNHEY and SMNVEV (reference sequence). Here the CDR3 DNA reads TGTGCCAGCAGTTTATCGTGGGTCCCGATGGGCGGGGAGCTGTTTTTT. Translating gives CASSLSWVPMGGELFF.

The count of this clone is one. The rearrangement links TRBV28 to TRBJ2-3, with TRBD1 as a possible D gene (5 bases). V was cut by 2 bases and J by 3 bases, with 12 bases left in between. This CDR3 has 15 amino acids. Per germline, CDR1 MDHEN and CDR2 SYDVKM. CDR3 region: CASSLVNRRTDTQYF. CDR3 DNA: TGTGCCAGCAGTTTAGTAAACAGGCGGACAGATACGCAGTATTTT.

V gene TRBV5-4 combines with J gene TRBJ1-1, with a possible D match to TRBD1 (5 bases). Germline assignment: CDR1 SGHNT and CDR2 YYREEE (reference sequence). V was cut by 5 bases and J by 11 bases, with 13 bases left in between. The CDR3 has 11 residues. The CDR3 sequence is CASSKGREAFF. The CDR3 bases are TGTGCCAGCAGTAAGGGGAGGGAGGCTTTCTTT. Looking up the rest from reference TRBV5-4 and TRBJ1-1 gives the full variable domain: ETGVTQSPTHLIKTRGQQVTLRCSSQSGHNTVSWYQQALGQGPQFIFQYYREEENGRGNFPPRFSGLQFPNYSSELNVNALELDDSALYLCASSKGREAFFGQGTRLTVV.

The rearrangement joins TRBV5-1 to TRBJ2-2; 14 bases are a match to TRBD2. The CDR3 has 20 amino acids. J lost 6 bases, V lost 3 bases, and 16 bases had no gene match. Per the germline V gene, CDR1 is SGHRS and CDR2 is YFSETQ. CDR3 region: CASSSDPPGLAGEGAGELFF. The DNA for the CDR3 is TGCGCCAGCAGCTCTGACCCCCCGGGACTAGCGGGAGAGGGCGCCGGGGAGCTGTTTTTT.

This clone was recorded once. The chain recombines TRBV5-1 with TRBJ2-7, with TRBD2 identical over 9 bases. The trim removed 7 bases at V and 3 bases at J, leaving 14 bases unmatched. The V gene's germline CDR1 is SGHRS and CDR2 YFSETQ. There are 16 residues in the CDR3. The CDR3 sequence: CASLDRAGGLVYEQYF. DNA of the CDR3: TGCGCCAGCTTAGACCGAGCGGGAGGCTTGGTCTACGAGCAGTACTTC. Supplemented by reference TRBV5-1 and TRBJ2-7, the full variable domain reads KAGVTQTPRYLIKTRGQQVTLSCSPISGHRSVSWYQQTPGQGLQFLFEYFSETQRNKGNFPGRFSGRQFSNSRSEMNVSTLELGDSALYLCASLDRAGGLVYEQYFGPGTRLTVT.

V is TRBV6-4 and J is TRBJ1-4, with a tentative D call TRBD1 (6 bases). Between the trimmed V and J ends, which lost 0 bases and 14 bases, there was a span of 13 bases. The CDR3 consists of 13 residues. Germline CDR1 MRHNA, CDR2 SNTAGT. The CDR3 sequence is CASSDSLGQSLFF. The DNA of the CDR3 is TGTGCCAGCAGTGACTCATTAGGACAGTCGCTGTTTTTT.

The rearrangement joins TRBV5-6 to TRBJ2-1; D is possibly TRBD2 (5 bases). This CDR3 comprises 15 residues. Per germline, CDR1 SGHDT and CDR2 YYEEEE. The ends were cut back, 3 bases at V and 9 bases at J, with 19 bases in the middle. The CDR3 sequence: CASSWARPGGSEQFF. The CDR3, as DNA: TGTGCCAGCAGCTGGGCTAGGCCCGGAGGTAGTGAGCAGTTCTTC. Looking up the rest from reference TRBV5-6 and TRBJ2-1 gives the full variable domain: DAGVTQSPTHLIKTRGQQVTLRCSPKSGHDTVSWYQQALGQGPQFIFQYYEEEERQRGNFPDRFSGHQFPNYSSELNVNALLLGDSALYLCASSWARPGGSEQFFGPGTRLTVL.

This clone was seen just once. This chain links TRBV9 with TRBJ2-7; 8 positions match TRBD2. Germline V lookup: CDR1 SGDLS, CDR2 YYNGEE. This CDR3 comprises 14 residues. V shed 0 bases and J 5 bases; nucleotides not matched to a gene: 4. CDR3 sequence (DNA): TGTGCCAGCAGCGTAGGCGGGAGGTTCGACGAGCAGTACTTC. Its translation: CASSVGGRFDEQYF.

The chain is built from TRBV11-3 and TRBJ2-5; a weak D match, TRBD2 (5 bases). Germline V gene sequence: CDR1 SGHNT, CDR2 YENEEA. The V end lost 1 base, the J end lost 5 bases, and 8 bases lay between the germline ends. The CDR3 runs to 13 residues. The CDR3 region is CASSLVGEETQYF. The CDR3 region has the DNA TGTGCCAGCAGCTTAGTGGGAGAGGAGACCCAGTACTTC.

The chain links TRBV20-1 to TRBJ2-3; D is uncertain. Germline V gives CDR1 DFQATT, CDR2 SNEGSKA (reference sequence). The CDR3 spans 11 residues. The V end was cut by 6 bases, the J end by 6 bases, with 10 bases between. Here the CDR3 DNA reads TGCAGTGCCCCCCCGGTTGATACGCAGTATTTT. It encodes CSAPPVDTQYF.

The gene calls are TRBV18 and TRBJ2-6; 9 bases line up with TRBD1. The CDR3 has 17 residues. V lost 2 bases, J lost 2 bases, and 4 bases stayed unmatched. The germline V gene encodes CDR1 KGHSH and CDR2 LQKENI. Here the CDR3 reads CASSPTQGATGANVLTF. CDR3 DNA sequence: TGTGCCAGCTCACCAACACAGGGGGCAACTGGGGCCAACGTCCTGACTTTC.

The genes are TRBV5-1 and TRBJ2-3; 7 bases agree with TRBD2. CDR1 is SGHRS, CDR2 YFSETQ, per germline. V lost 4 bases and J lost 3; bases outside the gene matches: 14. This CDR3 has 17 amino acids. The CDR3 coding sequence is TGCGCCAGCAGCGGACTTGGGGACTATGTGGAGACAGATACGCAGTATTTT. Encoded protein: CASSGLGDYVETDTQYF.

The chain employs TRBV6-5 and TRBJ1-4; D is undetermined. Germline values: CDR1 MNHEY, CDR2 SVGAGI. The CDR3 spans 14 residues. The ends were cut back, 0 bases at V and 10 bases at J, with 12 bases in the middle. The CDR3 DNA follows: TGTGCCAGCAGTTACTCGAAGAGCCGGGGAAAACTGTTTTTT. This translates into CASSYSKSRGKLFF.

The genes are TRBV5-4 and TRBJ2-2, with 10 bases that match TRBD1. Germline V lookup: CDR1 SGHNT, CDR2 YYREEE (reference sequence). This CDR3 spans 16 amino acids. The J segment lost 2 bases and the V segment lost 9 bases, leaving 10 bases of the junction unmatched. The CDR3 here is CATRDRGRENTGELFF. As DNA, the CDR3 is TGTGCCACCCGAGACAGGGGGCGAGAAAACACCGGGGAGCTGTTTTTT.

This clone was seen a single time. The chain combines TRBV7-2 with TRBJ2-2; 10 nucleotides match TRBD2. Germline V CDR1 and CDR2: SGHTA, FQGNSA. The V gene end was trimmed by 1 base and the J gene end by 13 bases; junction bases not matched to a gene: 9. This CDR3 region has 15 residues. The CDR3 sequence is CASSLVRLAGDMLFF. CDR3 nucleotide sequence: TGTGCCAGCAGCTTAGTCCGGCTAGCGGGAGATATGCTGTTTTTT.

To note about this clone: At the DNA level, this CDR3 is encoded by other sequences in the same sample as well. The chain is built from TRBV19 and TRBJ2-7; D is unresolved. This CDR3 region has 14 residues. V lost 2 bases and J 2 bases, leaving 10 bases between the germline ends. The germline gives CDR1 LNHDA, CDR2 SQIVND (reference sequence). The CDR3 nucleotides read TGTGCCAGTAGTATAACGGGTGGCACCTACGAGCAGTACTTC. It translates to CASSITGGTYEQYF. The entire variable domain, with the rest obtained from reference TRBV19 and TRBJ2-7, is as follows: DGGITQSPKYLFRKEGQNVTLSCEQNLNHDAMYWYRQDPGQGLRLIYYSQIVNDFQKGDIAEGYSVSREKKESFPLTVTSAQKNPTAFYLCASSITGGTYEQYFGPGTRLTVT.